This T cell receptor (beta chain) was recovered during a study of blood T cell repertoires in COVID-19. On the study more broadly: The United States, Italy and Spain provided the acute and convalescent COVID-19 samples. The analysed material was cDNA or gDNA that came from T cells, B-cell-depleted T cells, or PBMCs.

V was shortened by 0 bases and J by 5 bases, with 17 bases between the two germline ends. The CDR3 consists of 16 residues. In germline, CDR1 is MNHEY, CDR2 SMNVEV (reference sequence). Clones were sequenced by immunoSEQ multiplex PCR, and TCRdb holds only the in-frame ones, with some missing. In the table there are a few hundred thousand clones, about 90% of which are singletons. This TCR was recovered from a woman between 25 and 40 years old who had recovered from COVID-19. The specimen sequenced was PBMCs or T cells enriched from blood (not recorded which). The rearrangement joins TRBV27 to TRBJ2-7; possible D gene TRBD2, 7 bases. CDR3 in amino acids: CASSLSPGAGDHEQYF. CDR3 DNA: TGTGCCAGCAGTTTATCCCCGGGGGCGGGAGACCACGAGCAGTACTTC.